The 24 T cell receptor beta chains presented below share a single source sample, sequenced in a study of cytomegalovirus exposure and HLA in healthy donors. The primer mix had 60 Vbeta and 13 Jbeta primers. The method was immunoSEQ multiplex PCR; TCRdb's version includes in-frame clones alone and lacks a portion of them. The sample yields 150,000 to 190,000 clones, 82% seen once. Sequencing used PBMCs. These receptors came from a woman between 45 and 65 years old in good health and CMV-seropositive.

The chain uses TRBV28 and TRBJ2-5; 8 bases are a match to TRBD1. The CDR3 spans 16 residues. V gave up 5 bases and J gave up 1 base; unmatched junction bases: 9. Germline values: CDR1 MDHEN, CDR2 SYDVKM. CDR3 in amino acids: CASSTTGVGFQETQYF. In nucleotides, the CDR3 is TGTGCCAGCAGTACGACAGGGGTAGGGTTCCAAGAGACCCAGTACTTC.

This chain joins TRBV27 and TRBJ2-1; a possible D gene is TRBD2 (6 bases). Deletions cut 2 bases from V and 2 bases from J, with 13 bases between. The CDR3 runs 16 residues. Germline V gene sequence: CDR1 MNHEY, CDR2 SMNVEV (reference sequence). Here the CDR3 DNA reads TGTGCCAGCAGTTTAGGAACGGGGGTCCCCTACAATGAGCAGTTCTTC. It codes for CASSLGTGVPYNEQFF.

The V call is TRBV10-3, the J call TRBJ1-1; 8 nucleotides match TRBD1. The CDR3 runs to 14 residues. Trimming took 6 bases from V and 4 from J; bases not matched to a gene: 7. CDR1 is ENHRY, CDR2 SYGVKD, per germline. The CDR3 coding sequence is TGTGCCATCAGGGAGGACAGGGCTCGCACTGAAGCTTTCTTT. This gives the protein CAIREDRARTEAFF.

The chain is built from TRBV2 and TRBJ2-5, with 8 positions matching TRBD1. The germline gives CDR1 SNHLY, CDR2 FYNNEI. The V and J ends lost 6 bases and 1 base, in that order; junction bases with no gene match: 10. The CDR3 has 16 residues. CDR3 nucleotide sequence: TGTGCCAGCAGGAGATACAGGGGGAACGGCCAAGAGACCCAGTACTTC. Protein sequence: CASRRYRGNGQETQYF. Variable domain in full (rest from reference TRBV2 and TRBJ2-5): EPEVTQTPSHQVTQMGQEVILRCVPISNHLYFYWYRQILGQKVEFLVSFYNNEISEKSEIFDDQFSVERPDGSNFTLKIRSTKLEDSAMYFCASRRYRGNGQETQYFGPGTRLLVL.

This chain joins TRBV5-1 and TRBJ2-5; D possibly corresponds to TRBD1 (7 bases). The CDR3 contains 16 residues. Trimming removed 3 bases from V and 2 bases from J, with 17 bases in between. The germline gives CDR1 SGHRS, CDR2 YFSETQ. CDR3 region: CASSSAGQGGQETQYF. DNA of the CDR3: TGCGCCAGCAGCTCTGCTGGGCAGGGGGGACAAGAGACCCAGTACTTC. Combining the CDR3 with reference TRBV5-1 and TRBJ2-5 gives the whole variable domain KAGVTQTPRYLIKTRGQQVTLSCSPISGHRSVSWYQQTPGQGLQFLFEYFSETQRNKGNFPGRFSGRQFSNSRSEMNVSTLELGDSALYLCASSSAGQGGQETQYFGPGTRLLVL.

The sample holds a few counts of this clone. The CDR3 coding sequence is TGTGCCAGCAGCAGACAGGGTAACTTAGCCTACGAGCAGTACTTC. Translated: CASSRQGNLAYEQYF. The chain uses TRBV28 and TRBJ2-7, with 7 bases aligning to TRBD1. V was pared by 6 bases and J by 2 bases, with 10 bases of the junction left unmatched. CDR1 MDHEN and CDR2 SYDVKM come from the germline V gene. The CDR3 totals 15 residues.

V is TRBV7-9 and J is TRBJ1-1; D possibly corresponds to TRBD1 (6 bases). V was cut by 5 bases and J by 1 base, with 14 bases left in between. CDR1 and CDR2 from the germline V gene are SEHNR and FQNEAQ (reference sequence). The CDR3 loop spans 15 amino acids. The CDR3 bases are TGTGCCAGCAGCCCGGGACAAATGTCGAACACTGAAGCTTTCTTT. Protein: CASSPGQMSNTEAFF.

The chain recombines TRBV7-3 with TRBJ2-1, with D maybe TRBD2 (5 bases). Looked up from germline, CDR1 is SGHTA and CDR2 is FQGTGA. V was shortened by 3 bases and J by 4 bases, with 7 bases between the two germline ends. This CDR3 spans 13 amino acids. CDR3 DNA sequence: TGTGCCAGCAGCTTTAGCGTTTACAATGAGCAGTTCTTC. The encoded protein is CASSFSVYNEQFF.

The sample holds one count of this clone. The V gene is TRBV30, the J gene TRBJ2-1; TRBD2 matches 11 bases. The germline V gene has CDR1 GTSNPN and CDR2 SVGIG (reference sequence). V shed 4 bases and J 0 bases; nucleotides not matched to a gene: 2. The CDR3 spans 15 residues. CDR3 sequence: CAWTSGGSSYNEQFF. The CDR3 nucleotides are TGTGCCTGGACTAGCGGGGGGAGCTCCTACAATGAGCAGTTCTTC.

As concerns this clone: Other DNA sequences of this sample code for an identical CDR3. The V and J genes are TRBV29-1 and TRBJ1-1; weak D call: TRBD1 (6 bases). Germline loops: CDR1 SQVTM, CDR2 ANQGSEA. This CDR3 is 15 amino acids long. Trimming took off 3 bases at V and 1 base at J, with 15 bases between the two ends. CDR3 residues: CSVDPRGTGNTEAFF. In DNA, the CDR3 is TGCAGCGTTGACCCCAGGGGTACTGGGAACACTGAAGCTTTCTTT.

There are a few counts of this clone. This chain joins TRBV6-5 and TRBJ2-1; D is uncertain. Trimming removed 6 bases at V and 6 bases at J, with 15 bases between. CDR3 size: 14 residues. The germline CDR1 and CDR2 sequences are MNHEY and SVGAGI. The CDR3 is CASSRLSAINEQFF. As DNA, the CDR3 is TGTGCCAGCAGCAGACTTTCCGCGATCAATGAGCAGTTCTTC.

CDR3 DNA: TGTGCCAGTAGCGCCCAGGGGGTACATAATTCACCCCTCCACTTT. Translation: CASSAQGVHNSPLHF. This sequence joins TRBV19 and TRBJ1-6; 7 bases are shared with TRBD1. The CDR3 consists of 15 residues. V was clipped by 6 bases and J by 5 bases; unmatched bases: 7. Germline V gene sequence: CDR1 LNHDA, CDR2 SQIVND (reference sequence). The full variable domain, in which reference TRBV19 and TRBJ1-6 provide the parts outside the CDR3, is DGGITQSPKYLFRKEGQNVTLSCEQNLNHDAMYWYRQDPGQGLRLIYYSQIVNDFQKGDIAEGYSVSREKKESFPLTVTSAQKNPTAFYLCASSAQGVHNSPLHFGNGTRLTVT.

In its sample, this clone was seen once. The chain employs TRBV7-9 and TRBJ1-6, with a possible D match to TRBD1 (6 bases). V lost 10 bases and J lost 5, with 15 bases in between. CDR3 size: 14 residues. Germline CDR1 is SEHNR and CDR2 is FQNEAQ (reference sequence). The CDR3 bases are TGTGCCACCCAGGGGAAGACTGATAATTCACCCCTCCACTTT. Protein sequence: CATQGKTDNSPLHF.

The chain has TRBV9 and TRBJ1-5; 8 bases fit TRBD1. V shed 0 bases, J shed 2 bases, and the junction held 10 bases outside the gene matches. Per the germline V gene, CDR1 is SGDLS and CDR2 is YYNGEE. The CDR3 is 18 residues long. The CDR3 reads CASSVAQGARLGNQPQHF. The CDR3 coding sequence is TGTGCCAGCAGCGTAGCTCAGGGGGCGCGTCTGGGCAATCAGCCCCAGCATTTT.

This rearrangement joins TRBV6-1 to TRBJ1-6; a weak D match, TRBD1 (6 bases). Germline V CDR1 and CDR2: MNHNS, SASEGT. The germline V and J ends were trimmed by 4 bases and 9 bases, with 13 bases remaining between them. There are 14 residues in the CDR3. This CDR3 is CASSVGTTVSPLHF. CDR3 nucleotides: TGTGCCAGCAGTGTGGGGACAACTGTTTCACCCCTCCACTTT.

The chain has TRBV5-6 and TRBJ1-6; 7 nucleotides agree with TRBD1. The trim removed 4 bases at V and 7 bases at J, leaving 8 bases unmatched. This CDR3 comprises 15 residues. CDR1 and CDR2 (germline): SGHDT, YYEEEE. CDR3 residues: CASSVDRVLNSPLHF. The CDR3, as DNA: TGTGCCAGCAGCGTTGACAGGGTCCTAAATTCACCCCTCCACTTT.

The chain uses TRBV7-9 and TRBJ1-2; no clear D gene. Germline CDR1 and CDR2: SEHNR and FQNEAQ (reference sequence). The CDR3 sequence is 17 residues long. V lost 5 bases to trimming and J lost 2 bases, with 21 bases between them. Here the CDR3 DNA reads TGTGCCAGCAGCCCCCAAGGTCGGCACTATCCGAACTATGGCTACACCTTC. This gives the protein CASSPQGRHYPNYGYTF. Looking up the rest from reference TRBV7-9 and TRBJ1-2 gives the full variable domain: DTGVSQNPRHKITKRGQNVTFRCDPISEHNRLYWYRQTLGQGPEFLTYFQNEAQLEKSRLLSDRFSAERPKGSFSTLEIQRTEQGDSAMYLCASSPQGRHYPNYGYTFGSGTRLTVV.

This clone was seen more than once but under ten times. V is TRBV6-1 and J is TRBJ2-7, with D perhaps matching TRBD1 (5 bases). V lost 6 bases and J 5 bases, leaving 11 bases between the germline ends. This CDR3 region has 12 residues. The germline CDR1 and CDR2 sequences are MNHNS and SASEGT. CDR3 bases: TGTGCCAGCAGCCCCACAGGAAACGAGCAGTACTTC. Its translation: CASSPTGNEQYF.

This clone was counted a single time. The CDR3 DNA reads as TGCAGGAGGGGAACAGGGCCAAGGAATGAGCAGTTCTTC. It translates to CRRGTGPRNEQFF. This rearrangement joins TRBV29-1 to TRBJ2-1, with D perhaps matching TRBD1 (6 bases). CDR3 size: 13 residues. CDR1 and CDR2 from the germline V gene are SQVTM and ANQGSEA.

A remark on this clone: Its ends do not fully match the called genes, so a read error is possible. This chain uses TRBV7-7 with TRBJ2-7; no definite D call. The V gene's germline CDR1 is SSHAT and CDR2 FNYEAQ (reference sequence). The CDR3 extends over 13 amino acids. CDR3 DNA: TGTGCTAGCAGCTTAGCACTGAACTACGAGCAGTACTTC. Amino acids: CASSLALNYEQYF.

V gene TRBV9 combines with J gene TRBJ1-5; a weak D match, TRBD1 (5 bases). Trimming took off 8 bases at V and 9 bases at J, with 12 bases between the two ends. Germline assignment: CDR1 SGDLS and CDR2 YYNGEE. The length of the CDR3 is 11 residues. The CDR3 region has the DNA TGTGCCAGTATCAGGGCACCGCCCCAGCATTTT. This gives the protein CASIRAPPQHF.

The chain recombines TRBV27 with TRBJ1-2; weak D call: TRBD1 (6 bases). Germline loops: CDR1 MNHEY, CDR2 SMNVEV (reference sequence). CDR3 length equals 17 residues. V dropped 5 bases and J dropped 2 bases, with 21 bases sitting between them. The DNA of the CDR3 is TGTGCCAGCAGTCCCCGTTCAGGGGTGTTAGTCAACTATGGCTACACCTTC. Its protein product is CASSPRSGVLVNYGYTF.

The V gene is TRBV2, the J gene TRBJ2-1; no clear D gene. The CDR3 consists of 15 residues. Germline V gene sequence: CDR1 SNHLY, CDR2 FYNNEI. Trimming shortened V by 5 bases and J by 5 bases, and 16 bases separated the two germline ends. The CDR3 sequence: CASSSDIRLNNEQFF. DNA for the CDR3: TGTGCCAGCAGTTCAGACATCAGGTTGAACAATGAGCAGTTCTTC.

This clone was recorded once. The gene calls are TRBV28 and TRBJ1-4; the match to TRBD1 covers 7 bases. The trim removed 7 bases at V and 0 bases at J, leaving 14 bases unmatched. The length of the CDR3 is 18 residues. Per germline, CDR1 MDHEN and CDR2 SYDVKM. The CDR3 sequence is CASIPGQPKGATNEKLFF. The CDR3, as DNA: TGTGCCAGCATTCCGGGACAGCCAAAAGGTGCAACTAATGAAAAACTGTTTTTT. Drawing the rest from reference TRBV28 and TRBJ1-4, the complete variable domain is DVKVTQSSRYLVKRTGEKVFLECVQDMDHENMFWYRQDPGLGLRLIYFSYDVKMKEKGDIPEGYSVSREKKERFSLILESASTNQTSMYLCASIPGQPKGATNEKLFFGSGTQLSVL.